These T cell receptor beta chains were read from a single sample in a study of T-cell memory formation after mild COVID-19. TCRdb re-called the 5' RACE reads through MiXCR, storing one row per CDR3 protein. In the table there are about 160,000 distinct CDR3 sequences, 25% to 40% of which are singletons. Input material: PBMCs or a T cell subset sorted from them (not recorded which). These receptors originate from an adult woman who had mild COVID-19 (a few samples of this study predate the infection). Cell type and time point are not known. The CDR3 runs from the conserved cysteine through the conserved F or W. Fields, in order: D gene, clone size, J gene, V gene, CDR3 DNA, CDR3 protein. A D gene is named only where the DNA matches it firmly. Clone size is stated in some rows and not others, as once, few, many or a class when expanded.

d_gene: TRBD2
abundance: .
j_gene: TRBJ2-4
v_gene: TRBV6-1
CDR3nt: TGTGCCAGCAGCTTGGGACTAGCGGGAGTAAACATTCAGTACTTC
CDR3aa: CASSLGLAGVNIQYF

d_gene: TRBD1
abundance: .
j_gene: TRBJ1-1
v_gene: TRBV9
CDR3nt: TGTGCCAGCAGCGCAGGGGGGGAGCCCGAAGCTTTCTTT
CDR3aa: CASSAGGEPEAFF

d_gene: .
abundance: few
j_gene: TRBJ1-5
v_gene: TRBV15
CDR3nt: TGTGCCACCAGCAGCCCGACCCGGGAGGGCAATCAGCCCCAGCATTTT
CDR3aa: CATSSPTREGNQPQHF

d_gene: .
abundance: .
j_gene: TRBJ2-1
v_gene: TRBV10-3
CDR3nt: TGTGCCATCAGTGATCTGAGCGGCGTGGGTACATACAATGAGCAGTTCTTC
CDR3aa: CAISDLSGVGTYNEQFF

d_gene: .
abundance: .
j_gene: TRBJ2-6
v_gene: TRBV2
CDR3nt: TGTGCCAGCTTGGGGGGCACTTTCTCTGGGGCCAACGTCCTGACTTTC
CDR3aa: CASLGGTFSGANVLTF

d_gene: .
abundance: .
j_gene: TRBJ1-2
v_gene: TRBV12-3/TRBV12-4
CDR3nt: TGTGCCAGCAGCCCCCGCAGGTCGGATGGCTACACCTTC
CDR3aa: CASSPRRSDGYTF

d_gene: .
abundance: .
j_gene: TRBJ1-1
v_gene: TRBV18
CDR3nt: TGTGCCAGCTCACCTACTGGGAACACTGAAGCTTTCTTT
CDR3aa: CASSPTGNTEAFF

d_gene: TRBD2
abundance: few
j_gene: TRBJ2-3
v_gene: TRBV10-3
CDR3nt: TGTGCCATCAGTGGGACTAGCGGCACAGATACGCAGTATTTT
CDR3aa: CAISGTSGTDTQYF

d_gene: .
abundance: .
j_gene: TRBJ2-1
v_gene: TRBV27
CDR3nt: TGTGCCAGCAGTTCACGGGCGAGCTCCTACAATGAGCAGTTCTTC
CDR3aa: CASSSRASSYNEQFF

d_gene: .
abundance: .
j_gene: TRBJ1-1
v_gene: TRBV12-3/TRBV12-4
CDR3nt: TGTGCCAGCAGTTTCGATCTGGGTATGGCTTTCTTT
CDR3aa: CASSFDLGMAFF

d_gene: TRBD2
abundance: .
j_gene: TRBJ2-1
v_gene: TRBV6-6
CDR3nt: TGTGCCAGCAGTTACGGCAAGAGCGGGAGGGTTTACAATGAGCAGTTCTTC
CDR3aa: CASSYGKSGRVYNEQFF

d_gene: TRBD2
abundance: .
j_gene: TRBJ2-1
v_gene: TRBV12-3/TRBV12-4
CDR3nt: TGTGCCAGCAGTTTGAGCGGGAGGGAGCAGTTCTTC
CDR3aa: CASSLSGREQFF

d_gene: .
abundance: .
j_gene: TRBJ2-1
v_gene: TRBV7-9
CDR3nt: TGTGCCATCAGCTCGTCGCGGGGGCGCATCTACAATGAGCAGTTCTTC
CDR3aa: CAISSSRGRIYNEQFF

d_gene: TRBD2
abundance: .
j_gene: TRBJ2-1
v_gene: TRBV6-5
CDR3nt: TGTGCCAGCAGTAGCGGGAGAGGAGTAGGAGAGCAGTTCTTC
CDR3aa: CASSSGRGVGEQFF

d_gene: TRBD2
abundance: few
j_gene: TRBJ2-2
v_gene: TRBV29-1
CDR3nt: TGCAGCGTTGCGGAAGCGGGAGTTTATACCGGGGAGCTGTTTTTT
CDR3aa: CSVAEAGVYTGELFF

d_gene: TRBD1
abundance: .
j_gene: TRBJ2-5
v_gene: TRBV6-5
CDR3nt: TGTGCCAGCAGTTCGTCCGGGACAGGGATTTGGGCCCAGTACTTC
CDR3aa: CASSSSGTGIWAQYF

d_gene: .
abundance: .
j_gene: TRBJ1-1
v_gene: TRBV19
CDR3nt: TGTGCCAGTAGCCCCCCCAGCACTGAAGCTTTCTTT
CDR3aa: CASSPPSTEAFF

d_gene: TRBD1
abundance: .
j_gene: TRBJ1-1
v_gene: TRBV14
CDR3nt: TGTGCCAGAATGAACAGGGGAGGTACTGAAGCTTTCTTT
CDR3aa: CARMNRGGTEAFF

d_gene: .
abundance: few
j_gene: TRBJ2-2
v_gene: TRBV11-3
CDR3nt: TGTGCCAGCAGCTTTAGCTATTGGGGGAGAGACACCGGGGAGCTGTTTTTT
CDR3aa: CASSFSYWGRDTGELFF

d_gene: TRBD1
abundance: .
j_gene: TRBJ2-7
v_gene: TRBV20-1
CDR3nt: TGCAGTGCTAGCGGACAGGGCCCCTACGAGCAGTACTTC
CDR3aa: CSASGQGPYEQYF

d_gene: .
abundance: .
j_gene: TRBJ2-1
v_gene: TRBV5-1
CDR3nt: TGCGCCAGCAGCCCTGGGACTGCAAACAATGAGCAGTTCTTC
CDR3aa: CASSPGTANNEQFF

d_gene: TRBD2
abundance: .
j_gene: TRBJ2-7
v_gene: TRBV6-5
CDR3nt: TGTGCCAGCAGTACCCATCTAGCGGGAGTCACCAGGGGGGTCGAGCAGTACTTC
CDR3aa: CASSTHLAGVTRGVEQYF

d_gene: .
abundance: few
j_gene: TRBJ1-4
v_gene: TRBV29-1
CDR3nt: TGCAGCCCGTATCGGTCACCTGGGATGGAAAAACTGTTTTTT
CDR3aa: CSPYRSPGMEKLFF

d_gene: .
abundance: .
j_gene: TRBJ2-1
v_gene: TRBV6-6
CDR3nt: TGTGCCAGCAGCAACGGGGGACGGGGAGCTTACAATGAGCAGTTCTTC
CDR3aa: CASSNGGRGAYNEQFF

d_gene: TRBD1
abundance: .
j_gene: TRBJ1-6
v_gene: TRBV12-3/TRBV12-4
CDR3nt: TGTGCCAGCAGTCCCAGGGTTGGGACAGGGGTTCTCCACTTT
CDR3aa: CASSPRVGTGVLHF

d_gene: TRBD2
abundance: few
j_gene: TRBJ2-2
v_gene: TRBV12-3/TRBV12-4
CDR3nt: TGTGCCAGCAGCCGTATGACTAGCGGGGGGAACACCGGGGAGCTGTTTTTT
CDR3aa: CASSRMTSGGNTGELFF

d_gene: .
abundance: .
j_gene: TRBJ2-7
v_gene: TRBV7-9
CDR3nt: TGTGCCAGCAGCTTAGTCACAGCGCCTTACGAGCAGTACTTC
CDR3aa: CASSLVTAPYEQYF

d_gene: .
abundance: few
j_gene: TRBJ1-2
v_gene: TRBV16
CDR3nt: TGTGCCAGCAGCCCCCTAGGGACACCTCCTAGTATCTATGGCTACACCTTC
CDR3aa: CASSPLGTPPSIYGYTF

d_gene: .
abundance: few
j_gene: TRBJ2-1
v_gene: TRBV3-1
CDR3nt: TGTGCCAGCAGCCCCCCGACCCACTGGCCCCCTTACAATGAGCAGTTCTTC
CDR3aa: CASSPPTHWPPYNEQFF

d_gene: .
abundance: few
j_gene: TRBJ2-1
v_gene: TRBV3-1
CDR3nt: TGTGCCAGCAGCCAAGTTGAGGGGTTGGAGTTCTTC
CDR3aa: CASSQVEGLEFF

d_gene: .
abundance: .
j_gene: TRBJ2-4
v_gene: TRBV7-9
CDR3nt: TGTGCCAGCGCCGCGGCCAAAAACATTCAGTACTTC
CDR3aa: CASAAAKNIQYF